This T cell receptor beta chain was recorded in a study of shared clonotypes between healthy human individuals. Some clones are missing from TCRdb's copy, which holds only in-frame ones; the method was immunoSEQ multiplex PCR. This table has 2 million to 2.5 million clones, under 95% appearing once. Naive CD8 populations comprised CD45RO-negative cells positively selected for CCR7, excluding terminally differentiated effector memory CD45RA+ cells. The receptor was derived from a man between 18 and 29 years old in good health. Some clones in this sample may be carry-over from other donors' samples. Specimen: naive CD8+ T cells from PBMCs.

This chain's CDR3 is CASSEDRGPIRYF. In nucleotides, the CDR3 is TGTGCCAGCAGTGAAGACAGGGGCCCAATCCGGTATTTT. This chain links TRBV2 with TRBJ2-3; 7 positions match TRBD1. The ends lost 1 base at V and 14 bases at J; junction bases unmatched: 9. Germline V lookup: CDR1 SNHLY, CDR2 FYNNEI. CDR3 length: 13 residues.